This T cell receptor beta chain was identified in a study of blood T cell repertoires in COVID-19. Study-level information: COVID-19 samples from acute and convalescent phases originated in the United States, Italy and Spain.

V lost 5 bases to trimming and J lost 0 bases, with 7 bases between them. This CDR3 is built from 13 residues. Participants reported their clinical history, and cohort assignment relied on those reports. Resolution of symptoms, clearance, or two negative PCRs was present in recovered Cohort 3 donors. Details on this clone: The same CDR3 can be traced to other DNA sequences in this sample.

In the authors' workflow: Estimates of nucleated cell counts were drawn from the amplification of reference gene primers. Produced via immunoSEQ multiplex PCR; TCRdb's table is partial and in-frame only. V and J calls plus clone size are reproduced from that table; the DNA served to infer D and trimming. The table shows about 330,000 clones, with around 87% occurring only once. The material sequenced was PBMCs or T cells enriched from blood (not recorded which). The V gene is TRBV12-3 or TRBV12-4, the J gene TRBJ1-1; D uncertain. The TCR sequence derives from a woman aged 25 to 39 who had recovered from COVID-19. The CDR3 sequence: CASSPGMNTEAFF. The CDR3 nucleotides read TGTGCCAGCAGTCCCGGGATGAACACTGAAGCTTTCTTT.